The TCR beta chain described here comes from a study of T cell responses to AZD1222 COVID-19 vaccine (dated by TCRdb to about 2021). As for the study more broadly: AZD1222 recipients given second doses at about 4 weeks or at about 12 weeks were pooled, since spike-specific TCR depth and breadth were not found to differ between the two schedules. TCR sequencing was performed for over 230 trial participants, of whom some 200 were given two doses of AZD1222 and 26 were given two doses of MenACWY control vaccine. Trial participants were enrolled by age into 18-55, 56-69 and 70-plus year subgroups, with approximately 150, 30 and 60 TCR-sequenced participants respectively.

Beyond this particular receptor, the publication reports: CD4 TCRs associated with the vaccine covered the entire spike protein, and the dominant responses were in regions 160-218 and 743-854. The 56-69-year group was small, and its depth increase did not reach significance, likely because of low power. Because no day 14 peak-response samples were available, repertoires were characterized only after the peak T cell response. Participants were mostly white British and included more females than males, and it was suggested by the authors that clonal diversity may have been underestimated. Reportedly, almost half of the unique spike-specific TCRs recognized epitopes lying outside the regions that are mutated in the B.1.351 and B.1.1.7 variants. Conclusions about previously exposed vaccinees are limited because only five to seven AZD1222 recipients were SARS-CoV-2 seropositive at baseline. A significant rise in spike-specific TCR breadth and depth was observed after two AZD1222 doses relative to day 0 and relative to MenACWY recipients.

This sample's time point label indicates: baseline before first vaccination. Vaccinee samples came from UK trials COV001 and COV002, including a single-blind randomized controlled phase 2/3 trial of AZD1222 (ChAdOx1 nCoV-19) in healthy adults. For TCRbeta chain sequencing, PBMC samples were collected from trial participants at day 0 and at day 28 after the second dose. Regarding this clone: What this receptor recognizes is not known. It has no much larger one-base neighbor in the sample; base qualities were not kept.

CDR1 SNHLY and CDR2 FYNNEI were looked up in the germline V gene. Relative to germline, V is missing 1 base and J is missing 7 bases, with 3 bases of the junction outside any gene match. The CDR3 spans 14 residues, from the cysteine through the phenylalanine. The DNA shown is the 42-base CDR3, in frame from base 1. The CDR3 regions of human TCRbeta chains were subjected to immunosequencing. From the authors' description of their analysis: Repertoire TCRs were checked for matches against a reference library of SARS-CoV-2-specific TCRs that had been generated using the MIRA antigen-specificity platform. Breadth was defined as the fraction of unique TCRs that were SARS-CoV-2-associated. Depth was defined as the fraction of total T cells that were SARS-CoV-2-associated. Using the MIRA data, each spike-specific TCR was assigned both to the spike region to which the TCR was reactive and to a CD4 or CD8 class. Log10-transformed breadth and depth values were compared by one-way ANOVA with Sidak's multiple comparisons tests. TCRdb took over this immuneACCESS table, retaining in-frame rearrangements with V and J assigned. Such tables are incomplete; in checked studies, under half of the missing clones stem from an unresolved V gene, and the remainder is unexplained. That table furnishes V, J and clone size, whereas the DNA furnished D and trimming. The sample includes about 90,000 clones, with 70% to 90% observed a single time. In total, the top ten clones hold about 6% of the sample.

The origin of this receptor is an adult in good health. The chain links TRBV2 with TRBJ1-5, with 8 bases aligning to TRBD1. The sequences come from peripheral blood, collected on day 0 of AZD1222 vaccination. Here is the DNA: TGTGCCAGCAGTGAAGGGACAGGGTACCAGCCCCAGCATTTT. Translation gives CASSEGTGYQPQHF.